This TCR beta chain was identified in a study of beta chain features in type 1 diabetes. Study details: Sorted cell examination encompassed approximately 98,000,000 cells across all samples. Notes on the study in general: Overrepresentation of cells with high TCR expression could result from cDNA sequencing. Among all four CD4+ subsets, Type 1 diabetes patients had TCRB CDR3s that were moderately but significantly shorter. There were fewer insertions and more deletions at the VDJ junctions of type 1 diabetes patients.

Sorting based on CD45RO/CCR7/CD25/CD127/CD95/CD27 separated CD4+ naive, central memory, regulatory and stem cell-like memory cells. With respect to this clone: What it recognizes is unknown.

The sequenced template was cDNA made from the entire isolated RNA. The method was immunoSEQ multiplex PCR; TCRdb's version includes in-frame clones alone and lacks a portion of them. The table has some 350,000 clones, approximately 13% seen once; the top ten hold about 0.016%. Material for sequencing was naive CD4+ T cells from blood. This receptor was identified in a woman under 30 with type 1 diabetes.

The CDR3: CASSSGGRDTQYF. The CDR3 bases are TGCGCCAGCAGCTCCGGGGGGAGAGATACGCAGTATTTT. This chain uses TRBV5-1 with TRBJ2-3, with 7 bases aligning to TRBD2. There are 13 residues in the CDR3. V trimming: 3 bases; J trimming: 5 bases; junction bases outside the gene matches: 3. Per the germline V gene, CDR1 is SGHRS and CDR2 is YFSETQ. Full variable domain (remainder filled in from reference TRBV5-1 and TRBJ2-3): KAGVTQTPRYLIKTRGQQVTLSCSPISGHRSVSWYQQTPGQGLQFLFEYFSETQRNKGNFPGRFSGRQFSNSRSEMNVSTLELGDSALYLCASSSGGRDTQYFGPGTRLTVL.